The TCR beta chain under discussion was sequenced for a study of T cell responses to AZD1222 COVID-19 vaccine. CDR1 LNHDA and CDR2 SQIVND come from the germline V gene (reference sequence). The CDR3 length is 12 residues. Trimming took 7 bases from V and 7 from J, leaving 8 bases between them. This table comes from immunoSEQ multiplex PCR, and its TCRdb copy is limited to in-frame clones, with some not included. Here the sample spans more than 95,000 clones, 88% being singletons. Overall study findings and caveats: Donors skewed white British and female; clonal diversity was possibly underestimated. After the peak T cell response, and only then, were repertoires sampled.

As regards this clone: Antigen specificity is unknown.

This material consisted of peripheral blood, taken on day 0 of AZD1222 vaccination. This rearrangement joins TRBV19 to TRBJ1-6; D is perhaps TRBD1 (6 bases). This receptor was identified in an adult in good health. The CDR3 here is CASNRANSPLHF. The CDR3 DNA reads TGTGCCAGTAACAGGGCGAATTCACCCCTCCACTTT.